This T cell receptor beta chain was recorded in a study of vaccination and CD4 T cells after COVID-19. As for the study in general: Cultures that served as controls received a CEFX pool, an HIV-1 Nef pool, or no peptide.

With 6 bases removed from V and 5 bases from J, the gap between germline ends came to 16 bases. Germline assignment: CDR1 MNHNS and CDR2 SASEGT. This CDR3 comprises 14 residues. This clonotype was observed a single time. Its antigen is unidentified. The treatment is: roughly 10-day PBMC culture with coronavirus spike peptide pools or control peptides (ViraFEST assay). Convalescent patients tested SARS-CoV-2 PCR positive from March to December 2020, before Alpha, Beta and Delta emerged. The Oncomine TCR Beta short-read assay generated sequence data from the DNA of cultured CD4+ T cells. A single record per CDR3 protein comes from TCRdb applying MiXCR to the PCR reads. The sample lists 13,000 or so distinct CDR3 sequences; around 45% were seen once. Study results and limitations: The great majority, 304 of 307 vaccine-specific clones, proved spike mono-reactive in convalescent patients.

J is TRBJ1-2 and V is TRBV6-1; D unresolved. Sequencing was carried out using CD4+ T cells from blood, cultured in vitro. The TCR sequence derives from a human donor who had recovered from COVID-19. The CDR3 DNA reads TGTGCCAGCAGATCCACGGGATTCTCTTATGGCTACACCTTC. It codes for CASRSTGFSYGYTF.